One and the same sample provided the 27 T cell receptor beta chains below, sequenced in a study of T cells in Graves' hyperthyroidism and ophthalmopathy. TCR beta CDR3 region amplification was performed from RNA transcripts. First-round RT-PCR targeting the TCR CDR3 was performed with the HTBI primer set. TCRdb processed the multiplex PCR reads anew with MiXCR; each CDR3 protein has one entry. The data contain some 720,000 distinct CDR3 sequences, about 15% of them singletons. Sequencing was done on a sample of blood. The receptor source for this set is a man between 18 and 29 years old with Graves' hyperthyroidism.

V and J are TRBV18 and TRBJ2-1; TRBD2 matches 7 bases. The CDR3 has 15 residues. CDR1 is KGHSH, CDR2 LQKENI, per germline. The trim removed 7 bases at V and 1 base at J, leaving 7 bases unmatched. CDR3 region: CASCPISGSYNEQFF. Written as DNA, the CDR3 is TGTGCCAGCTGTCCCATTAGCGGGTCCTACAATGAGCAGTTCTTC.

This clonotype was recorded at least ten times. J is TRBJ2-7 and V is TRBV2; tentatively, D is TRBD1 or TRBD2 (5 bases each). The ends were cut back, 6 bases at V and 2 bases at J, with 17 bases in the middle. CDR3 length equals 15 residues. Germline loops: CDR1 SNHLY, CDR2 FYNNEI. As DNA, the CDR3 is TGTGCCAGCAGCCGAGGGGTTTTATCTACCTACGAGCAGTACTTC. Protein: CASSRGVLSTYEQYF.

The chain has TRBV5-1 and TRBJ1-2; D is ambiguous. Trimming cost V 4 bases and J 2 bases, with 18 bases left between them. The length of the CDR3 is 16 residues. From germline, CDR1 is SGHRS and CDR2 YFSETQ. The CDR3 region is CASSPIAGGLNYGYTF. The CDR3 coding sequence is TGCGCCAGCAGCCCGATCGCCGGCGGACTCAACTATGGCTACACCTTC.

This clonotype has a count of ten or more. The chain has TRBV6-1 and TRBJ2-7, with 13 bases matching TRBD2. The V gene's germline CDR1 is MNHNS and CDR2 SASEGT. J gave up 6 bases and V 10 bases, and 15 bases lay outside the gene matches. The CDR3 runs to 16 residues. For the CDR3, the DNA is TGTGCCACCTGGCCTGGGGGACTAGCGGGGAAGAGCGAGCAGTACTTC. Encoded protein: CATWPGGLAGKSEQYF.

The chain links TRBV3-1 to TRBJ2-7; 11 bases map to TRBD2. V was pared by 1 base and J by 2 bases, with 7 bases of the junction left unmatched. The CDR3 is 17 residues long. Germline V gene sequence: CDR1 LGHDT, CDR2 YNNKEL (reference sequence). CDR3 bases: TGTGCCAGCAGCCAAGGGCTAGCGGGAGGAGGGGCCTACGAGCAGTACTTC. Amino acid sequence: CASSQGLAGGGAYEQYF.

This chain connects TRBV30 to TRBJ2-3, with unresolved D. The germline gives CDR1 GTSNPN, CDR2 SVGIG (reference sequence). Trimming took off 2 bases at V and 4 bases at J, with 7 bases between the two ends. The CDR3 totals 12 residues. The CDR3: CAWSSRSDTQYF. For the CDR3, the DNA is TGTGCCTGGAGTTCCAGGTCAGATACGCAGTATTTT.

This chain links TRBV9 with TRBJ1-2; TRBD1 aligns across 9 bases. Germline V gene lookup returns CDR1 SGDLS and CDR2 YYNGEE. The V segment lost 4 bases and the J segment 3 bases; nucleotides outside the gene matches: 7. The CDR3 has 15 residues. CDR3 nucleotides: TGTGCCAGCAGCATAACAGGGGGCTTAGACTATGGCTACACCTTC. This codes for CASSITGGLDYGYTF.

This clonotype was seen a few times. J is TRBJ2-3 and V is TRBV7-9; possibly TRBD2 for D (6 bases). The CDR3 length is 15 residues. The V end lost 3 bases, the J end lost 1 base, and 11 bases lay between the germline ends. The V gene's germline CDR1 is SEHNR and CDR2 FQNEAQ (reference sequence). The DNA of the CDR3 is TGTGCCAGCAGCTTCGGGAGAGGGGGCACAGATACGCAGTATTTT. Translating it yields CASSFGRGGTDTQYF.

The table lists this clonotype with many counts. CDR3 region: CASSLGTAGGYTF. DNA of the CDR3: TGTGCCAGCAGCTTAGGGACAGCGGGTGGCTACACCTTC. The chain is built from TRBV11-2 and TRBJ1-2; the D gene is possibly TRBD1 (6 bases). This CDR3 comprises 13 residues. Per germline, CDR1 SGHAT and CDR2 FQNNGV. The V and J ends lost 1 base and 7 bases respectively, with 10 bases between them.

This clonotype showed up just a few times. This chain connects TRBV12-3 or TRBV12-4 to TRBJ2-7, with 10 bases matching TRBD2. The junction had 7 bases not matched to a gene; V was cut back by 6 bases and J by 5 bases. This CDR3 spans 14 amino acids. The CDR3 DNA reads as TGTGCCAGCAGCTGGATAGCGGGAGGCCACGAGCAGTACTTC. Protein product: CASSWIAGGHEQYF.

This chain joins TRBV27 and TRBJ2-3; tentatively, D is TRBD2 (6 bases). The V gene's germline CDR1 is MNHEY and CDR2 SMNVEV (reference sequence). Trimming shortened V by 2 bases and J by 0 bases, and 12 bases separated the two germline ends. The CDR3 contains 16 residues. The CDR3 spells CASSLGTYPSTDTQYF. The CDR3 DNA follows: TGTGCCAGCAGTTTAGGGACTTACCCTAGCACAGATACGCAGTATTTT.

This clonotype was seen only a few times. The chain links TRBV5-1 to TRBJ2-1, with D maybe TRBD2 (6 bases). CDR1 is SGHRS, CDR2 YFSETQ, per germline. V was clipped by 0 bases and J by 7 bases, with 14 bases between them. CDR3 length equals 15 residues. CDR3 residues: CASSLGPFGGNEQFF. The CDR3 nucleotides read TGCGCCAGCAGCTTGGGTCCCTTCGGAGGGAATGAGCAGTTCTTC.

This clonotype was seen a handful of times. V and J are TRBV29-1 and TRBJ2-7; the D gene is possibly TRBD1 (5 bases). V was trimmed by 5 bases and J by 2 bases, leaving 10 bases between them. The CDR3 is made up of 12 amino acids. Germline V lookup: CDR1 SQVTM, CDR2 ANQGSEA. The CDR3 loop reads CSVLDKTYEQYF. CDR3 nucleotide sequence: TGCAGCGTTCTGGACAAAACCTACGAGCAGTACTTC.

This clonotype came up many times. In nucleotides, the CDR3 is TGCAGCGCCCGGTCGGGACAGACCTACGAGCAGTACTTC. The encoded protein is CSARSGQTYEQYF. This chain links TRBV29-1 with TRBJ2-7; 7 bases are shared with TRBD1. This CDR3 comprises 13 residues. V gave up 7 bases and J gave up 2 bases; unmatched junction bases: 8. Germline loops: CDR1 SQVTM, CDR2 ANQGSEA.

This clonotype was detected many times. A junction boundary mismatches the germline segment, possibly from a read error. This chain uses TRBV7-9 with TRBJ2-7; D might be TRBD1 or TRBD2, each matching 7 bases. The CDR3 loop spans 15 amino acids. CDR1 is SEHNR, CDR2 FQNEAQ, per germline (reference sequence). The CDR3 DNA is TGTGCCAGCACCTTAGCAGGGGGAGCGGGAAACGAGCAGTACTTC. It yields the protein CASTLAGGAGNEQYF.

Ten or more counts support this clonotype. V gene TRBV3-2 combines with J gene TRBJ1-5. TRBV3-2 is labeled a pseudogene. This CDR3 has 16 amino acids. The CDR3 sequence is CASSPVAGYSNQPQHF. In nucleotides, the CDR3 is TGTGCCAGCAGCCCAGTGGCAGGCTATAGCAATCAGCCCCAGCATTTT.

This clonotype appeared a few times. The chain joins TRBV27 to TRBJ2-3; D not certain. The germline gives CDR1 MNHEY, CDR2 SMNVEV (reference sequence). CDR3 length: 12 residues. V gave up 7 bases and J gave up 5 bases, with 10 bases separating them. Here the CDR3 reads CASMSYGDTQYF. CDR3 coding DNA: TGTGCCAGCATGTCTTACGGAGATACGCAGTATTTT.

The chain joins TRBV20-1 to TRBJ2-2; TRBD2 aligns across 12 bases. Germline-derived CDR1 and CDR2 are DFQATT and SNEGSKA (reference sequence). V dropped 1 base and J dropped 0; count of bases not matched to a gene: 3. CDR3 size: 17 residues. CDR3 residues: CSARGLAGGANTGELFF. The CDR3 coding sequence is TGCAGTGCTAGAGGCCTAGCGGGAGGGGCGAACACCGGGGAGCTGTTTTTT.

This clonotype was seen at least ten times. The chain couples TRBV28 to TRBJ2-3; D may be TRBD1 (6 bases). Per germline, CDR1 MDHEN and CDR2 SYDVKM. The V end was cut by 8 bases, the J end by 3 bases, with 15 bases between. CDR3 size: 14 residues. The CDR3 region is CASRDSRGTDTQYF. DNA of the CDR3: TGTGCCAGCCGCGACTCCAGGGGAACAGATACGCAGTATTTT.

The chain uses TRBV5-1 and TRBJ2-2; 14 bases agree with TRBD2. The germline gives CDR1 SGHRS, CDR2 YFSETQ. CDR3 length: 15 residues. V shed 4 bases and J 6 bases; nucleotides not matched to a gene: 2. Written as DNA, the CDR3 is TGCGCCAGCAGCCGACTAGCGGGAGGGCCCGGGGAGCTGTTTTTT. This gives the protein CASSRLAGGPGELFF.

This rearrangement joins TRBV20-1 to TRBJ2-7; maybe TRBD2 (5 bases). The CDR3 contains 16 residues. Trimming left V 0 bases short and J 2 bases short, with 17 bases between. Germline CDR1 reads DFQATT; CDR2 reads SNEGSKA (reference sequence). The CDR3 here is CSARDLDGNLPYEQYF. CDR3 nucleotides: TGCAGTGCTAGAGATCTGGACGGGAATTTGCCCTACGAGCAGTACTTC.

Worth noting for this clonotype: A much larger clone differs from this one at a single base, so this may be a read error. This rearrangement joins TRBV28 to TRBJ1-1, with 7 bases that match TRBD1. CDR3 size: 14 residues. J was trimmed by 1 base and V by 8 bases; bases with no gene match: 7. The V gene's germline CDR1 is MDHEN and CDR2 SYDVKM. In DNA, the CDR3 is TGTGCCAGCGGCGGACAGGCGCCGAACACTGAAGCTTTCTTT. The encoded protein is CASGGQAPNTEAFF.

A few counts support this clonotype. The rearrangement links TRBV20-1 to TRBJ2-1, with D maybe TRBD1 (5 bases). Germline V gives CDR1 DFQATT, CDR2 SNEGSKA (reference sequence). The CDR3 loop spans 12 amino acids. V was cut by 7 bases and J by 7 bases, with 14 bases left in between. CDR3 sequence: CSVTAGRNEQFF. As DNA, the CDR3 is TGCAGTGTGACGGCAGGGCGGAATGAGCAGTTCTTC.

Many counts were recorded for this clonotype. V gene TRBV6-1 combines with J gene TRBJ2-3; unclear D gene. The CDR3 spans 16 residues. Germline-derived CDR1 and CDR2 are MNHNS and SASEGT. V lost 6 bases to trimming and J lost 0 bases, with 16 bases between them. The CDR3 bases are TGTGCCAGCAGCCCCCTTGGGGTTGCTAGCACAGATACGCAGTATTTT. Amino acids: CASSPLGVASTDTQYF.

This clonotype was counted at least ten times. The chain joins TRBV11-3 to TRBJ2-1; 7 bases match TRBD2. The CDR3 sequence is 17 residues long. CDR1 and CDR2 from the germline V gene are SGHNT and YENEEA. With V trimmed by 5 bases and J by 0 bases, 10 bases remained unmatched. This CDR3 reads CASSPSWGGSSYNEQFF. Written as DNA, the CDR3 is TGTGCCAGCAGCCCGTCCTGGGGCGGGAGCTCCTACAATGAGCAGTTCTTC.

This clonotype was found a few times. V gene TRBV5-1 combines with J gene TRBJ2-7, with 9 bases lining up with TRBD1. The germline CDR1 and CDR2 sequences are SGHRS and YFSETQ. The V segment lost 3 bases and the J segment 2 bases; nucleotides outside the gene matches: 3. The CDR3 is 14 amino acids. The CDR3 sequence is CASSSTGGAYEQYF. The CDR3 DNA reads TGCGCCAGCAGCTCGACAGGGGGAGCCTACGAGCAGTACTTC. Drawing the rest from reference TRBV5-1 and TRBJ2-7, the complete variable domain is KAGVTQTPRYLIKTRGQQVTLSCSPISGHRSVSWYQQTPGQGLQFLFEYFSETQRNKGNFPGRFSGRQFSNSRSEMNVSTLELGDSALYLCASSSTGGAYEQYFGPGTRLTVT.

The table lists this clonotype with a few counts. This sequence joins TRBV10-3 and TRBJ2-1; 8 positions match TRBD2. The germline gives CDR1 ENHRY, CDR2 SYGVKD. This CDR3 contains 16 residues. J gave up 0 bases and V 3 bases, and 4 bases lay outside the gene matches. The CDR3 protein is CAISDWLAGSYNEQFF. The CDR3 DNA reads as TGTGCCATCAGTGACTGGCTAGCGGGCTCCTACAATGAGCAGTTCTTC.